The source of this T cell receptor beta chain is a study of blood T cell repertoires in COVID-19. Across the study: Sites across the United States, Italy and Spain contributed samples from acute and convalescent COVID-19.

V lost 4 bases to trimming and J lost 1 base, with 8 bases between them. The CDR3 has 13 residues. Per germline, CDR1 SGHTA and CDR2 FQGNSA. Assay: immunoSEQ multiplex PCR; the TCRdb copy retains only in-frame clones and omits some. The data contain 90,000 to 120,000 clones, approximately 81% of them singletons. The sequenced sample consisted of peripheral blood. The V call is TRBV7-2, the J call TRBJ2-7; D is unresolved. The clonotype comes from a human donor in a cohort sampled during active COVID-19. This chain's CDR3 is CASSSFNSYEQYF. CDR3 nucleotide sequence: TGTGCCAGCAGCTCCTTTAATTCCTACGAGCAGTACTTC.